What follows are 19 T cell receptor beta chains derived from one specimen sequenced in a study of T cells expressing NK-cell markers. After re-calling the 5' RACE reads, TCRdb lists one entry per CDR3 protein, DNA absent. In all, the sample yields roughly 180,000 distinct CDR3 sequences. Material: blood T cells: a sorted CD56 or NKG2C T cell subset, CD4+ or CD8+ T cells, or bulk PBMC T cells (not recorded which). Receptor source: a woman aged 18 to 75 in good health.

The genes are TRBV4-2 and TRBJ1-2; TCRdb's D call, TRBD1, is unchecked because there is no DNA. CDR1 and CDR2 from the germline V gene are LGHNA and YNFKEQ. The CDR3 is made up of 15 amino acids. Here the CDR3 reads CASSQLLRGFYGYTF.

The genes are TRBV12-3 or TRBV12-4 and TRBJ2-5; the D call of TRBD1 rests on TCRdb alone, since no DNA is present to check it. The CDR3 runs 14 residues. CDR3: CASSLEGTLEPQYF.

The V call is TRBV18, the J call TRBJ1-1. The CDR3 has 15 residues. CDR1 KGHSH and CDR2 LQKENI come from the germline V gene. This CDR3 reads CASSPPSRMNTEAFF.

The V gene is TRBV20-1, the J gene TRBJ1-1; checking the TCRdb D call of TRBD1 is not possible without DNA. CDR3 size: 13 residues. In germline, CDR1 is DFQATT, CDR2 SNEGSKA (reference sequence). CDR3 in amino acids: CSASDRGNTEAFF.

Here the CDR3 reads CASSLGMENEKLFF. The chain is built from TRBV5-1 and TRBJ1-4. Germline CDR1 is SGHRS and CDR2 is YFSETQ. CDR3 length equals 14 residues. Full variable domain (rest looked up from reference TRBV5-1 and TRBJ1-4): KAGVTQTPRYLIKTRGQQVTLSCSPISGHRSVSWYQQTPGQGLQFLFEYFSETQRNKGNFPGRFSGRQFSNSRSEMNVSTLELGDSALYLCASSLGMENEKLFFGSGTQLSVL.

The chain links TRBV12-3 or TRBV12-4 to TRBJ2-1; TCRdb picks TRBD1, but there is no DNA to check that call. The CDR3 has 16 amino acids. CDR3: CASSRGLGAAYNEQFF.

The chain recombines TRBV20-1 with TRBJ2-1; no DNA is available, so the TRBD2 call from TCRdb remains unchecked. Germline V gene sequence: CDR1 DFQATT, CDR2 SNEGSKA (reference sequence). The CDR3 has 20 amino acids. The CDR3: CSARSLFPTDSGRAANEQFF.

The chain links TRBV7-2 to TRBJ2-7; the D call of TRBD2 rests on TCRdb alone, since no DNA is present to check it. The V gene's germline CDR1 is SGHTA and CDR2 FQGNSA. CDR3 length: 14 amino acids. This CDR3 is CASSLQTTYYEQYF.

The chain employs TRBV2 and TRBJ1-1. Germline-derived CDR1 and CDR2 are SNHLY and FYNNEI. The CDR3 sequence is 13 residues long. The CDR3 sequence is CASSREADTEAFF.

The CDR3 spells CASSEQSRGEQYF. The rearrangement uses TRBV2 and TRBJ2-7; TCRdb lists TRBD1, though no DNA is available to test this call. The CDR3 consists of 13 residues. CDR1 SNHLY and CDR2 FYNNEI come from the germline V gene.

This sequence joins TRBV11-3 and TRBJ2-3. The CDR3 spans 14 residues. Per germline, CDR1 SGHNT and CDR2 YENEEA. The CDR3 loop is CASSLGAVTDTQYF.

The chain uses TRBV7-9 and TRBJ2-5. The CDR3 spans 14 residues. From germline, CDR1 is SEHNR and CDR2 FQNEAQ (reference sequence). CDR3 sequence: CASSLSDMLETQYF.

CDR3: CASSELAGELFF. The chain employs TRBV6-1 and TRBJ2-2. The CDR3 length is 12 residues. Germline CDR1 and CDR2: MNHNS and SASEGT.

V usage is TRBV2 and J usage is TRBJ1-3; TCRdb's D call, TRBD1, is unchecked because there is no DNA. The V gene's germline CDR1 is SNHLY and CDR2 FYNNEI. The CDR3 sequence is 13 residues long. The CDR3 sequence: CASRWTAGNTIYF.

V and J are TRBV12-3 or TRBV12-4 and TRBJ2-2; TCRdb indicates TRBD1, and absent DNA this call remains unverified. The CDR3 totals 12 residues. The CDR3 loop is CASSPGQGELFF.

The chain couples TRBV6-1 to TRBJ2-3; TCRdb names TRBD2, which stays unverified in the absence of DNA. The V gene's germline CDR1 is MNHNS and CDR2 SASEGT. CDR3 length: 14 amino acids. The chain's CDR3 is CASKAGLSTDTQYF.

The chain couples TRBV7-3 to TRBJ2-3; TCRdb names TRBD1, which stays unverified in the absence of DNA. The CDR3 spans 18 residues. Germline CDR1 is SGHTA and CDR2 is FQGTGA. CDR3 residues: CASSLTVSRERSTDTQYF.

The J gene is TRBJ2-7, the V gene TRBV12-3 or TRBV12-4; TCRdb outputs TRBD1, but without DNA this stays unchecked. The CDR3 is 14 amino acids. The CDR3 region is CASSRSGTTYEQYF.

The rearrangement uses TRBV10-3 and TRBJ2-2; no DNA is available, so the TRBD2 call from TCRdb remains unchecked. The CDR3 sequence is 17 residues long. Germline-derived CDR1 and CDR2 are ENHRY and SYGVKD. The CDR3 loop is CAIIEPRALANTGELFF.